The 21 T cell receptor beta chains listed next were all sequenced from one sample in a study of siplizumab effects on memory and regulatory T cells. Profiled with immunoSEQ multiplex PCR; TCRdb holds only in-frame clones, not every one. The data contain some 97,000 clones, 94% of them singletons. Specimen: non-Treg CD4+ T cells sorted from blood. The receptors originated from a human donor in good health.

The V and J genes are TRBV29-1 and TRBJ2-5; D may be TRBD2 (5 bases). The CDR3 has 12 residues. The V end lost 6 bases, the J end lost 10 bases, and 18 bases lay between the germline ends. Germline V gene data show CDR1 as SQVTM and CDR2 as ANQGSEA. Here the CDR3 reads CSVKDGLGVQYF. The CDR3 region has the DNA TGCAGCGTAAAGGACGGACTCGGGGTCCAGTACTTC.

The CDR3 bases are TGTGCCAGCAGTTTTCCTAGCAGCTACGAGCAGTACTTC. Translation: CASSFPSSYEQYF. This chain links TRBV28 with TRBJ2-7, with D perhaps TRBD2 (5 bases). The V gene lost 3 bases and the J gene lost 3 bases, with 9 bases spanning the gap. Looked up from germline, CDR1 is MDHEN and CDR2 is SYDVKM. The CDR3 runs 13 residues.

This chain joins TRBV23-1 and TRBJ2-4, with D uncertain. TRBV23-1 is marked as an open reading frame, function uncertain. The CDR3 consists of 17 residues. V was pared by 7 bases and J by 0 bases, with 19 bases between. Written as DNA, the CDR3 is TGCGCCAGCAACCAAGGTGGGGAACTCCTAGCCAAAAACATTCAGTACTTC. Translation gives CASNQGGELLAKNIQYF.

The rearrangement uses TRBV6-1 and TRBJ2-7; D unresolved. The V gene lost 2 bases and the J gene lost 5 bases, with 13 bases spanning the gap. Germline-derived CDR1 and CDR2 are MNHNS and SASEGT. The CDR3 totals 14 residues. The CDR3, as DNA: TGTGCCAGCAGTGAATCAGGAGACGCACACGAGCAGTACTTC. It encodes CASSESGDAHEQYF.

This chain connects TRBV28 to TRBJ1-1, with D maybe TRBD1 (5 bases). The CDR3 length is 14 residues. Germline V gene sequence: CDR1 MDHEN, CDR2 SYDVKM. V lost 3 bases and J 5 bases, leaving 13 bases between the germline ends. CDR3: CASSFAGYSTEAFF. The CDR3 nucleotides are TGTGCCAGCAGTTTTGCAGGGTATTCAACTGAAGCTTTCTTT.

V and J are TRBV25-1 and TRBJ2-4; TRBD1 matches at 7 bases. CDR3 length: 18 amino acids. V trimming: 1 base; J trimming: 0 bases; junction bases outside the gene matches: 9. Germline CDR1 reads MGHDK; CDR2 reads SYGVNS. The CDR3 nucleotides read TGTGCCAGCAGTGAATTGGGGACAGATATCCTAGCCAAAAACATTCAGTACTTC. The encoded protein is CASSELGTDILAKNIQYF.

The chain links TRBV5-1 to TRBJ2-3; possible D gene TRBD2, 6 bases. The ends were cut back, 3 bases at V and 5 bases at J, with 37 bases in the middle. The CDR3 totals 22 residues. Germline V gene data show CDR1 as SGHRS and CDR2 as YFSETQ. The CDR3 DNA reads TGCGCCAGCAGCTGGCGCGGAGGGGCGCGACCCCGGGAGCGAGTTCCGCAAGATACGCAGTATTTT. Residues: CASSWRGGARPRERVPQDTQYF.

This clone has only one observation. The chain employs TRBV19 and TRBJ1-1; D call uncertain. CDR1 LNHDA and CDR2 SQIVND come from the germline V gene (reference sequence). The CDR3 is 16 residues long. Trimming removed 3 bases from V and 1 base from J, with 15 bases in between. CDR3 protein: CASSINVGRTNTEAFF. The CDR3 DNA follows: TGTGCCAGTAGTATTAATGTAGGCAGGACGAACACTGAAGCTTTCTTT.

The gene calls are TRBV5-4 and TRBJ2-1; 7 nucleotides agree with TRBD1. This CDR3 has 13 amino acids. Germline V gene sequence: CDR1 SGHNT, CDR2 YYREEE (reference sequence). V gave up 1 base and J gave up 10 bases; unmatched junction bases: 5. CDR3 protein: CASSLWQGVEQFF. In DNA form, the CDR3 reads TGTGCCAGCAGCTTGTGGCAGGGGGTCGAGCAGTTCTTC.

J is TRBJ2-7 and V is TRBV4-2, with no clear D. Germline CDR1 reads LGHNA; CDR2 reads YNFKEQ. V lost 4 bases, J lost 3 bases, and 10 bases lay in between. This CDR3 spans 13 amino acids. The CDR3 nucleotides read TGTGCCAGCAGCCGCAGCCCGAGCTACGAGCAGTACTTC. It specifies CASSRSPSYEQYF.

The rearrangement links TRBV6-5 to TRBJ2-5, with a possible D match to TRBD2 (5 bases). This CDR3 contains 14 residues. CDR1 MNHEY and CDR2 SVGAGI come from the germline V gene. The V gene lost 2 bases and the J gene lost 1 base, with 8 bases spanning the gap. CDR3 nucleotide sequence: TGTGCCAGCAGTTACGGGCGGGCCCAAGAGACCCAGTACTTC. This translates into CASSYGRAQETQYF.

The V call is TRBV18, the J call TRBJ2-7; D remains unclear. This CDR3 has 12 residues. Germline V gene sequence: CDR1 KGHSH, CDR2 LQKENI. V gave up 3 bases and J gave up 6 bases, with 9 bases separating them. The CDR3 here is CASSPRSAEQYF. The CDR3 DNA reads TGTGCCAGCTCACCCCGATCGGCCGAGCAGTACTTC.

The gene calls are TRBV7-3 and TRBJ2-1; TRBD2 matches 11 bases. This CDR3 is 18 amino acids long. The V gene end was trimmed by 0 bases and the J gene end by 5 bases; junction bases not matched to a gene: 9. Germline V CDR1 and CDR2: SGHTA, FQGTGA. CDR3 DNA sequence: TGTGCCAGCAGCTTAACGGGAACTACTAGCGGGAGCGACAATGAGCAGTTCTTC. Residues: CASSLTGTTSGSDNEQFF.

The rearrangement links TRBV7-9 to TRBJ1-3, with 10 positions matching TRBD1. Germline CDR1 is SEHNR and CDR2 is FQNEAQ (reference sequence). Germline trimming cut 5 bases from V and 0 bases from J; bases unmatched to any gene: 10. The CDR3 runs 18 residues. CDR3 protein: CASSPRDRGLNSGNTIYF. The CDR3, as DNA: TGTGCCAGCAGCCCCCGGGACAGGGGTTTAAACTCTGGAAACACCATATATTTT.

The chain has TRBV6-6 and TRBJ2-3, with D unclear. Trimming removed 6 bases from V and 2 bases from J, with 9 bases in between. CDR1 MNHNY and CDR2 SVGAGI come from the germline V gene (reference sequence). The CDR3 is 13 residues long. CDR3 coding DNA: TGTGCCAGCAGCTACAGAGACACAGATACGCAGTATTTT. This gives the protein CASSYRDTDTQYF.

Comments on this clone: Mismatch with germline at one junction end may stem from a read error. This chain uses TRBV18 with TRBJ1-2; D may be TRBD1 (6 bases). This CDR3 has 14 amino acids. Germline V gene lookup returns CDR1 KGHSH and CDR2 LQKENI. This CDR3 reads CASSPGTLDYGYTF. The CDR3 DNA reads as TGTGCCAGCTCACCAGGGACACTGGACTACGGCTACACCTTC.

The CDR3 is CSARWREDQPQHF. CDR3 in DNA: TGCAGCGCCCGGTGGAGGGAGGATCAGCCCCAGCATTTT. The chain employs TRBV29-1 and TRBJ1-5; the D is unclear. This CDR3 has 13 residues. Germline CDR1 is SQVTM and CDR2 is ANQGSEA. V was clipped by 7 bases and J by 5 bases, with 15 bases between them.

The table lists this clone with a few counts. This sequence joins TRBV18 and TRBJ1-1; D call uncertain. CDR1 is KGHSH, CDR2 LQKENI, per germline. Deletions cut 1 base from V and 0 bases from J, with 9 bases between. The CDR3 loop spans 15 amino acids. The CDR3 DNA sequence: TGTGCCAGCTCACCACGGAGTGTGATGAACACTGAAGCTTTCTTT. This gives the protein CASSPRSVMNTEAFF.

The chain employs TRBV7-9 and TRBJ2-2; 11 nucleotides agree with TRBD2. The V gene end was trimmed by 3 bases and the J gene end by 2 bases; junction bases not matched to a gene: 11. The CDR3 has 19 residues. Germline V gene sequence: CDR1 SEHNR, CDR2 FQNEAQ (reference sequence). CDR3 in amino acids: CASSFISGLAELNTGELFF. In nucleotides, the CDR3 is TGTGCCAGCAGCTTCATTTCGGGACTAGCGGAGCTAAACACCGGGGAGCTGTTTTTT. Full variable domain (rest looked up from reference TRBV7-9 and TRBJ2-2): DTGVSQNPRHKITKRGQNVTFRCDPISEHNRLYWYRQTLGQGPEFLTYFQNEAQLEKSRLLSDRFSAERPKGSFSTLEIQRTEQGDSAMYLCASSFISGLAELNTGELFFGEGSRLTVL.

V and J are TRBV19 and TRBJ2-4; D may match TRBD1 or TRBD2 (5 bases each). Germline assignment: CDR1 LNHDA and CDR2 SQIVND (reference sequence). The V end was cut by 4 bases, the J end by 0 bases, with 10 bases between. The CDR3 runs to 15 residues. This CDR3 reads CASSTGRLAKNIQYF. The CDR3 DNA reads TGTGCCAGTAGTACGGGACGGTTAGCCAAAAACATTCAGTACTTC. Variable domain in full (rest from reference TRBV19 and TRBJ2-4): DGGITQSPKYLFRKEGQNVTLSCEQNLNHDAMYWYRQDPGQGLRLIYYSQIVNDFQKGDIAEGYSVSREKKESFPLTVTSAQKNPTAFYLCASSTGRLAKNIQYFGAGTRLSVL.

The chain is built from TRBV11-2 and TRBJ2-7, with 8 bases that match TRBD2. V dropped 1 base and J dropped 2; count of bases not matched to a gene: 4. The germline CDR1 and CDR2 sequences are SGHAT and FQNNGV. This CDR3 is built from 15 residues. CDR3 sequence (DNA): TGTGCCAGCAGCTTAGTTAGCGGGATTCCCTACGAGCAGTACTTC. This encodes CASSLVSGIPYEQYF.